Following are 25 T cell receptor beta chains from one sample sequenced in a study of blood T cell repertoires in COVID-19. Assay used: immunoSEQ multiplex PCR; TCRdb lists only in-frame clones, some missing. The sample consists of roughly 100,000 clones, over 80% of them appearing once. Sequenced input: peripheral blood. These receptors originate from a man at least 80 years old with acute or convalescent COVID-19.

The V call is TRBV19, the J call TRBJ1-1, with D perhaps matching TRBD1 (6 bases). Looked up from germline, CDR1 is LNHDA and CDR2 is SQIVND (reference sequence). The CDR3 runs 16 residues. Trimming took 4 bases from V and 4 from J, leaving 19 bases between them. Here the CDR3 DNA reads TGTGCCAGTAGTACGACCGGGACATACAACCCCACTGAAGCTTTCTTT. Its protein is CASSTTGTYNPTEAFF.

The chain combines TRBV5-1 with TRBJ2-3; 8 bases are a match to TRBD1. CDR3 length: 19 amino acids. Per the germline V gene, CDR1 is SGHRS and CDR2 is YFSETQ. V shed 3 bases and J 2 bases; nucleotides not matched to a gene: 17. CDR3: CASSSASLGQDIYTDTQYF. For the CDR3, the DNA is TGCGCCAGCAGCTCCGCATCCCTGGGACAGGACATATACACAGATACGCAGTATTTT.

The chain is built from TRBV11-2 and TRBJ1-5; D gene ambiguous. CDR1 is SGHAT and CDR2 is FQNNGV in the germline V gene. This CDR3 contains 12 residues. Trimming cost V 4 bases and J 4 bases, with 5 bases left between them. The DNA of the CDR3 is TGTGCCAGCAGCTCATTGAATCAGCCCCAGCATTTT. Translated: CASSSLNQPQHF.

The genes are TRBV11-2 and TRBJ2-3, with 7 bases fitting TRBD2. This CDR3 is built from 16 residues. CDR1 is SGHAT and CDR2 is FQNNGV in the germline V gene. Trimming took 3 bases from V and 0 from J; bases not matched to a gene: 6. This CDR3 is CASSLGGRSSTDTQYF. The CDR3, as DNA: TGTGCCAGCAGCTTGGGCGGGAGATCTAGCACAGATACGCAGTATTTT.

This clone was picked up a small number of times. This chain links TRBV5-1 with TRBJ2-2; 12 bases match TRBD2. In germline, CDR1 is SGHRS, CDR2 YFSETQ. V was pared by 4 bases and J by 0 bases, with 4 bases of the junction left unmatched. There are 17 residues in the CDR3. CDR3 in DNA: TGCGCCAGCAGCCGGACTAGCGGGACCCCGAACACCGGGGAGCTGTTTTTT. It translates to CASSRTSGTPNTGELFF.

This chain connects TRBV5-1 to TRBJ2-6, with 7 bases lining up with TRBD2. Germline V gives CDR1 SGHRS, CDR2 YFSETQ. Unmatched junction bases numbered 1, after V lost 2 bases and J lost 2 bases. The CDR3 sequence is 15 residues long. CDR3 protein: CASSFGGAGANVLTF. The CDR3 coding sequence is TGCGCCAGCAGCTTTGGGGGGGCTGGGGCCAACGTCCTGACTTTC.

The J gene is TRBJ1-2, the V gene TRBV7-3; no definite D call. Per germline, CDR1 SGHTA and CDR2 FQGTGA. V was pared by 0 bases and J by 7 bases, with 9 bases between. The CDR3 covers 13 residues. The CDR3 sequence: CASSLTLGGGYTF. In DNA form, the CDR3 reads TGTGCCAGCAGCTTAACCCTCGGCGGTGGCTACACCTTC.

The chain employs TRBV24-1 and TRBJ1-2, with 9 bases fitting TRBD1. This CDR3 has 13 amino acids. J gave up 8 bases and V 7 bases, and 7 bases lay outside the gene matches. The germline V gene encodes CDR1 KGHDR and CDR2 SFDVKD. The CDR3, as DNA: TGTGCCACCAGGGGGACAGGGAAGGGAGGCTACACCTTC. It yields the protein CATRGTGKGGYTF.

This clone was detected once. The chain uses TRBV7-8 and TRBJ1-1; D possibly corresponds to TRBD1 (6 bases). V was pared by 5 bases and J by 0 bases, with 13 bases between. The CDR3 consists of 15 residues. Germline CDR1 is SGHVS and CDR2 is FQNEAQ. The CDR3 here is CASSPGHNMNTEAFF. In DNA, the CDR3 is TGTGCCAGCAGCCCGGGACACAACATGAACACTGAAGCTTTCTTT.

J is TRBJ2-7 and V is TRBV18; D not resolved. In germline, CDR1 is KGHSH, CDR2 LQKENI. Between the trimmed V and J ends, which lost 3 bases and 0 bases, there was a span of 12 bases. This CDR3 is 15 amino acids long. CDR3 amino acids: CASSPAAESSYEQYF. In DNA form, the CDR3 reads TGTGCCAGCTCACCCGCGGCCGAAAGCTCCTACGAGCAGTACTTC.

The chain carries TRBV6-6 and TRBJ1-1; weak D call: TRBD1 (5 bases). The CDR3 extends over 13 amino acids. CDR1 and CDR2 (germline): MNHNY, SVGAGI (reference sequence). Between the trimmed V and J ends, which lost 6 bases and 4 bases, there was a span of 12 bases. This CDR3 is CASSAGGGTEAFF. As DNA, the CDR3 is TGTGCCAGCAGCGCCGGGGGGGGCACTGAAGCTTTCTTT.

The chain couples TRBV7-3 to TRBJ2-2; TRBD1 matches 10 bases. V dropped 4 bases and J dropped 5; count of bases not matched to a gene: 4. The CDR3 consists of 15 residues. CDR1 and CDR2 from the germline V gene are SGHTA and FQGTGA. The CDR3 DNA reads as TGTGCCAGCAGCTCGGGACAGGGGAGAACCGGGGAGCTGTTTTTT. Protein product: CASSSGQGRTGELFF.

This clone was seen a handful of times. The J gene is TRBJ2-7, the V gene TRBV7-9, with D possibly being TRBD2 (6 bases). Looked up from germline, CDR1 is SEHNR and CDR2 is FQNEAQ (reference sequence). The CDR3 extends over 16 amino acids. Trimming removed 2 bases from V and 2 bases from J, with 16 bases in between. The CDR3 coding sequence is TGTGCCAGCAGCTTAACGGGGGAGCGCAACCCCTACGAGCAGTACTTC. As protein: CASSLTGERNPYEQYF. The full variable domain, in which reference TRBV7-9 and TRBJ2-7 provide the parts outside the CDR3, is DTGVSQNPRHKITKRGQNVTFRCDPISEHNRLYWYRQTLGQGPEFLTYFQNEAQLEKSRLLSDRFSAERPKGSFSTLEIQRTEQGDSAMYLCASSLTGERNPYEQYFGPGTRLTVT.

This clone was seen a few times. The rearrangement links TRBV9 to TRBJ2-3, with TRBD2 identical over 7 bases. This CDR3 has 15 residues. The germline V gene encodes CDR1 SGDLS and CDR2 YYNGEE. V shed 0 bases, J shed 1 base, and the junction held 2 bases outside the gene matches. The DNA of the CDR3 is TGTGCCAGCAGCGTAGGCAGCGGGGGCACAGATACGCAGTATTTT. It specifies CASSVGSGGTDTQYF.

The chain carries TRBV5-1 and TRBJ2-2, with unresolved D. The V end lost 1 base, the J end lost 4 bases, and 8 bases lay between the germline ends. CDR1 is SGHRS, CDR2 YFSETQ, per germline. This CDR3 has 14 amino acids. CDR3 coding DNA: TGCGCCAGCAGCTTGCCCCTTAGCACCGGGGAGCTGTTTTTT. Translated: CASSLPLSTGELFF.

The chain joins TRBV7-3 to TRBJ1-1; D is unclear. This CDR3 region has 13 residues. The germline gives CDR1 SGHTA, CDR2 FQGTGA. Between the trimmed V and J ends, which lost 1 base and 1 base, there was a span of 4 bases. CDR3 loop: CASSLNRNTEAFF. In DNA, the CDR3 is TGTGCCAGCAGCTTAAACAGGAACACTGAAGCTTTCTTT.

CDR3 region: CASSPGVQYEQYF. In DNA form, the CDR3 reads TGTGCCAGCTCACCCGGAGTGCAATACGAGCAGTACTTC. The chain is built from TRBV18 and TRBJ2-7; D is uncertain. From germline, CDR1 is KGHSH and CDR2 LQKENI. Trimming left V 3 bases short and J 4 bases short, with 10 bases between. The CDR3 is 13 residues long.

V usage is TRBV7-9 and J usage is TRBJ1-2, with a weak D call TRBD1 (6 bases). The length of the CDR3 is 14 residues. Germline assignment: CDR1 SEHNR and CDR2 FQNEAQ (reference sequence). The ends were cut back, 6 bases at V and 3 bases at J, with 14 bases in the middle. As DNA, the CDR3 is TGTGCCAGCAGTGGGACGCAGGGGTACTATGGCTACACCTTC. Translating it yields CASSGTQGYYGYTF.

The CDR3 loop is CASKTLAGGSGEQYF. In DNA, the CDR3 is TGTGCCAGCAAAACGTTAGCGGGAGGGAGTGGTGAGCAGTACTTC. This chain joins TRBV6-6 and TRBJ2-7, with 11 bases lining up with TRBD2. Germline loops: CDR1 MNHNY, CDR2 SVGAGI (reference sequence). V trimming: 7 bases; J trimming: 7 bases; junction bases outside the gene matches: 12. The CDR3 covers 15 residues.

The J gene is TRBJ2-1, the V gene TRBV7-2; TRBD2 aligns across 7 bases. The germline V gene has CDR1 SGHTA and CDR2 FQGNSA. The CDR3 sequence is 14 residues long. V trimming: 6 bases; J trimming: 4 bases; junction bases outside the gene matches: 6. This chain's CDR3 is CASRGPGLYNEQFF. The CDR3 nucleotides are TGTGCCAGCAGGGGGCCGGGACTATACAATGAGCAGTTCTTC.

As to this clone: Other DNA sequences in the sample encode the same CDR3. The V and J genes are TRBV9 and TRBJ2-1, with D perhaps TRBD2 (6 bases). Germline CDR1 SGDLS, CDR2 YYNGEE. The V and J ends lost 3 bases and 1 base respectively, with 11 bases between them. This CDR3 region has 15 residues. The CDR3 DNA follows: TGTGCCAGCAGCGCTTCAAGCGGGTCCTACAATGAGCAGTTCTTC. It codes for CASSASSGSYNEQFF. The full variable domain, with the rest looked up from reference TRBV9 and TRBJ2-1, is DSGVTQTPKHLITATGQRVTLRCSPRSGDLSVYWYQQSLDQGLQFLIQYYNGEERAKGNILERFSAQQFPDLHSELNLSSLELGDSALYFCASSASSGSYNEQFFGPGTRLTVL.

This clone was seen many times. J is TRBJ1-2 and V is TRBV4-2; perhaps TRBD1 as D (5 bases). V gave up 4 bases and J gave up 8 bases, with 11 bases separating them. The CDR3 sequence is 12 residues long. Germline CDR1 is LGHNA and CDR2 is YNFKEQ. DNA of the CDR3: TGTGCCAGCAGCCCGGAGGGGTTCGGCTACACCTTC. The encoded protein is CASSPEGFGYTF.

V is TRBV25-1 and J is TRBJ1-6; TRBD1 is a possible D gene (5 bases). The CDR3 is 15 residues long. V was pared by 7 bases and J by 4 bases, with 14 bases between. CDR1 is MGHDK and CDR2 is SYGVNS in the germline V gene. The CDR3 loop is CASTGGTFYNSPLHF. CDR3 in DNA: TGTGCCAGCACCGGGGGGACTTTTTATAATTCACCCCTCCACTTT.

The CDR3 region is CASSPSTGQGSYNEQFF. The CDR3 nucleotides are TGTGCCAGCAGCCCCTCGACGGGACAGGGATCCTACAATGAGCAGTTCTTC. The chain carries TRBV3-1 (or the pseudogene TRBV3-2) and TRBJ2-1; 9 nucleotides match TRBD1. CDR1 is LGHDT and CDR2 is YNNKEL in the germline V gene (reference sequence). This CDR3 is 17 amino acids long. The J segment lost 1 base and the V segment lost 4 bases, leaving 8 bases of the junction unmatched.

The chain carries TRBV6-6 and TRBJ2-2; D is uncertain. Trimming took 6 bases from V and 0 from J, leaving 5 bases between them. Germline CDR1 reads MNHNY; CDR2 reads SVGAGI (reference sequence). The CDR3 covers 13 residues. The CDR3 coding sequence is TGTGCCAGCAGCTCCTCGAACACCGGGGAGCTGTTTTTT. Translating it yields CASSSSNTGELFF.